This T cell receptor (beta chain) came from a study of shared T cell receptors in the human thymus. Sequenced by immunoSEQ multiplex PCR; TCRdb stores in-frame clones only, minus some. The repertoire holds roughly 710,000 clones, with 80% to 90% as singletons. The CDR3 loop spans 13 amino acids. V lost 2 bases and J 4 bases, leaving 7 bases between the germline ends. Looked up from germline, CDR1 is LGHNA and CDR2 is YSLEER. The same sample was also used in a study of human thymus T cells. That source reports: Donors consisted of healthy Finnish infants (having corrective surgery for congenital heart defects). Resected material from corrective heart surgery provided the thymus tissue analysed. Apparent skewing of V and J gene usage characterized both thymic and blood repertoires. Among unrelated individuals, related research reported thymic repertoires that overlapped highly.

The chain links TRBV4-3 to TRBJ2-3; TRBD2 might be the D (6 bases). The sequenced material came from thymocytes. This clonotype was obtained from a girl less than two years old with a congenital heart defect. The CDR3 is CASSQRLADTQYF. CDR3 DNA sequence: TGCGCCAGCAGCCAACGACTAGCAGATACGCAGTATTTT.